Here is one T cell receptor (beta chain) with its context. The antigen remains undetermined. These data come from a study of a mutant IDH1 vaccine in newly diagnosed glioma. Study context: In weeks 1, 3, 5, 7, 11, 15, 19 and 23, patients were vaccinated. Overall study results and limits: Pseudoprogression showed no apparent link to changes in top peripheral T cell clonotypes.

Noted time point: week 5, during vaccination. Every vaccination contained 300 ug of the mutant IDH1 20-mer peptide and was paired with topical imiquimod. Produced via immunoSEQ multiplex PCR; TCRdb's table is partial and in-frame only. This sample has fewer than 100,000 clones; roughly 90% occur once, and the top ten carry about 0.6%. Germline values: CDR1 GTSNPN, CDR2 SVGIG (reference sequence). This CDR3 contains 14 residues. Trimming cost V 1 base and J 4 bases; bases outside gene matches: 2. The starting material was PBMCs, obtained from a glioma patient whose treatment included an IDH1 peptide vaccine. The chain combines TRBV30 with TRBJ1-2; 11 bases fit TRBD1. This TCR derives from a woman between 50 and 59 years old with glioma. The CDR3 region has the DNA TGTGCCTGGAGTGGGGGACAGGGGGGCTATGGCTACACCTTC. It codes for CAWSGGQGGYGYTF.